The present T cell receptor (beta chain) was sequenced within a study of PD-1 blockade in classical Hodgkin lymphoma. The table came from immunoSEQ multiplex PCR; TCRdb's copy has only in-frame clones and leaves some out. The sample contains around 17,000 clones, approximately 84% of which appear only once. The CDR3 is 16 residues long. From germline, CDR1 is SQVTM and CDR2 ANQGSEA. With 1 base removed from V and 1 base from J, the gap between germline ends came to 15 bases. Details on this clone: The antigen is unknown.

General study results and limits: What caused the repertoire differences, perhaps disease activity or prior therapy, remains undefined. Diminished baseline TCR diversity has been reported in newly diagnosed patients relative to healthy donors.

Time point noted: newly diagnosed, previously untreated cHL patient sample. Peripheral samples used as comparators were newly diagnosed, untreated classical Hodgkin lymphoma PBMCs. This TCR derives from a human donor with classical Hodgkin lymphoma. The V and J genes are TRBV29-1 and TRBJ2-3; tentative D call: TRBD2 (6 bases). Sequenced material: peripheral blood mononuclear cells (PBMCs). The CDR3 loop reads CSVEGLVAGRTDTQYF. DNA of the CDR3: TGCAGCGTTGAAGGACTTGTGGCGGGGCGCACAGATACGCAGTATTTT.